The 5 T cell receptor beta chains in this list originate from one sample, sequenced in a study of cytomegalovirus exposure and HLA in healthy donors. Both 60 Vbeta primers and 13 Jbeta primers went into the PCR. Produced via immunoSEQ multiplex PCR; TCRdb's table is partial and in-frame only. The repertoire holds more than 80,000 clones, with around 70% as singletons. The sequencing input was PBMCs. Receptors originate from a boy aged 5-17 years in good health and CMV-seronegative.

The chain employs TRBV5-4 and TRBJ2-7; TRBD1 might be the D (5 bases). V was cut by 4 bases and J by 2 bases, with 19 bases left in between. Germline values: CDR1 SGHNT, CDR2 YYREEE (reference sequence). The CDR3 is 16 amino acids. In DNA form, the CDR3 reads TGTGCCAGCAGCCCCAAACAGGCGTTGAATACCTACGAGCAGTACTTC. It translates to CASSPKQALNTYEQYF.

This chain uses TRBV30 with TRBJ1-2, with D tentatively TRBD1 (6 bases). The germline V gene encodes CDR1 GTSNPN and CDR2 SVGIG (reference sequence). The length of the CDR3 is 15 residues. The ends were cut back, 5 bases at V and 5 bases at J, with 21 bases in the middle. The CDR3 is CAWSRGTARSYGYTF. CDR3 DNA: TGTGCCTGGTCGAGGGGGACGGCTCGCTCTTATGGCTACACCTTC.

The rearrangement joins TRBV9 to TRBJ1-2, with 8 bases fitting TRBD1. CDR1 and CDR2 (germline): SGDLS, YYNGEE. The CDR3 is 14 residues long. Trimming removed 4 bases from V and 4 bases from J; junction bases left unmatched: 6. This CDR3 reads CASSNGQGPYGYTF. The CDR3 DNA reads TGTGCCAGCAGCAATGGACAGGGCCCCTATGGCTACACCTTC.

This chain links TRBV11-2 with TRBJ2-3; TRBD1 is a possible D gene (5 bases). The CDR3 runs to 14 residues. CDR1 and CDR2 (germline): SGHAT, FQNNGV. V lost 4 bases, J lost 5 bases, and 13 bases lay in between. In DNA form, the CDR3 reads TGTGCCAGCAGCTCTCCTTGGGGCAGAGATACGCAGTATTTT. Its protein is CASSSPWGRDTQYF. The full variable domain, completed using reference TRBV11-2 and TRBJ2-3, is EAGVAQSPRYKIIEKRQSVAFWCNPISGHATLYWYQQILGQGPKLLIQFQNNGVVDDSQLPKDRFSAERLKGVDSTLKIQPAKLEDSAVYLCASSSPWGRDTQYFGPGTRLTVL.

The chain recombines TRBV9 with TRBJ2-1, with 10 bases matching TRBD2. With V trimmed by 1 base and J by 9 bases, 10 bases remained unmatched. Germline CDR1 is SGDLS and CDR2 is YYNGEE. The CDR3 length is 16 residues. CDR3 DNA sequence: TGTGCCAGCAGCGTAATGTCGCTAGCGGGAGAAAGTGAGCAGTTCTTC. It yields the protein CASSVMSLAGESEQFF.